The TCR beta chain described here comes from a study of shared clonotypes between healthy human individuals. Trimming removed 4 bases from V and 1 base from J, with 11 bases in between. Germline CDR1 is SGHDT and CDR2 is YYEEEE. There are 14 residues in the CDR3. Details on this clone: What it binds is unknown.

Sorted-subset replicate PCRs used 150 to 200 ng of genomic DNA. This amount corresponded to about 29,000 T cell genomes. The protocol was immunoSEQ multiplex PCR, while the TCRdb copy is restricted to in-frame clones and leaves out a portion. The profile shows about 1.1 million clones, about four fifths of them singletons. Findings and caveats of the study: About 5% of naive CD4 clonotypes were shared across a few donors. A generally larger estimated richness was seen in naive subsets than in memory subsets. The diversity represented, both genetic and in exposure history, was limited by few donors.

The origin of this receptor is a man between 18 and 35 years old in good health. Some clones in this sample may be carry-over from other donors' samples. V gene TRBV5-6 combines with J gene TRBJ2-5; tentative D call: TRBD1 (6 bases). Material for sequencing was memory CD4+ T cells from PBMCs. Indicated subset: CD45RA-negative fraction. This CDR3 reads CASSRRTAQETQYF. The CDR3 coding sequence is TGTGCCAGCAGCCGTCGGACAGCCCAAGAGACCCAGTACTTC.